These 5 T cell receptor beta chains came from one sample sequenced in a study of shared clonotypes between healthy human individuals. Libraries were prepared by immunoSEQ multiplex PCR; TCRdb keeps only in-frame clonotypes and omits some of them. The table lists millions of clones, around nine tenths of them singletons. Sequenced material: naive CD4+ T cells sorted from blood. The subset: CD45RA+ positively selected. Every receptor here comes from a man between 18 and 29 years old in good health.

The gene calls are TRBV5-1 and TRBJ2-1, with 7 bases aligning to TRBD2. CDR1 is SGHRS, CDR2 YFSETQ, per germline. V lost 3 bases to trimming and J lost 2 bases; unmatched junction nucleotides: 5. The CDR3 extends over 15 amino acids. CDR3 coding DNA: TGCGCCAGCAGCTCGGCGGGAGTGACCTACAATGAGCAGTTCTTC. Translating gives CASSSAGVTYNEQFF.

The chain couples TRBV4-2 to TRBJ2-1, with TRBD2 matching over 13 bases. Germline CDR1 and CDR2: LGHNA and YNFKEQ. The length of the CDR3 is 17 residues. Unmatched junction bases numbered 3, after V lost 0 bases and J lost 4 bases. Written as DNA, the CDR3 is TGTGCCAGCAGCCAAGATGGGACTAGCGGGGCTTACAATGAGCAGTTCTTC. Translating gives CASSQDGTSGAYNEQFF.

This chain links TRBV7-3 with TRBJ1-2; D remains ambiguous. Germline lookup yields CDR1 SGHTA and CDR2 FQGTGA. The CDR3 covers 14 residues. V was clipped by 2 bases and J by 4 bases, with 11 bases between them. CDR3 nucleotides: TGTGCCAGCAGCTTACGCTGGGCCGGCTATGGCTACACCTTC. The encoded protein is CASSLRWAGYGYTF.

This clone has only a few counts. Other DNA sequences from this sample encode an identical CDR3 as well. The V gene is TRBV7-2, the J gene TRBJ1-5, with TRBD1 identical over 7 bases. Germline lookup yields CDR1 SGHTA and CDR2 FQGNSA. V was pared by 2 bases and J by 6 bases, with 4 bases of the junction left unmatched. The CDR3 has 14 residues. CDR3 in amino acids: CASSLRGGSQPQHF. CDR3 nucleotide sequence: TGTGCCAGCAGCTTACGAGGGGGCTCTCAGCCCCAGCATTTT.

This chain joins TRBV7-3 and TRBJ1-2; D is ambiguous. The V gene lost 1 base and the J gene lost 6 bases, with 9 bases spanning the gap. This CDR3 is built from 13 residues. The germline V gene encodes CDR1 SGHTA and CDR2 FQGTGA. CDR3 sequence: CASSLNSGDGYTF. CDR3 nucleotides: TGTGCCAGCAGCTTAAATAGTGGGGATGGCTACACCTTC.